This T cell receptor beta chain was retrieved from a study of molecular identifiers for immune sequencing clone quantification (dated by TCRdb to the late 2010s). In terms of the full investigation: For a replicate experiment, RNA from around 18,000 or 91,000 naive CD8 T cells was divided into five aliquots, and four of the five aliquots were sequenced. The study was a methods study using CD8 T cells to benchmark molecular-identifier clustering-based TCR repertoire sequencing (MIDCIRS) and TCR RNA copy counting. Overall study outcomes, separate from this receptor: The naive libraries included spiked-in Jurkat TCR RNA (10 copies' worth), and this RNA is not part of the donor repertoire. When barcode sub-clustering was omitted, TCR diversity was inflated by chimeric consensus sequences, with chimeras reaching as high as 47%. The sizes of highly expanded clones could end up underestimated when identical TCR molecules share a barcode. A single cell's worth of spiked-in Jurkat TCR RNA was reported detectable even among one million naive CD8 T cells. Modeling indicated 2.5 to 3 TCR RNA copies recovered per cell, compared with 7.5 to 10 by digital PCR, which implies a capture efficiency of approximately 30%. In CMV-specific effector cells, clones with more than 20 RNA copies contained over 97% of molecules, whereas in naive cells such clones contained under 1% of molecules.

Concerning this clonotype itself: Its target antigen remains unknown. It has no much larger one-base neighbor in the sample; base qualities were not kept.

The library relied on PCR. Instrument on record: NextSeq 500. Bulk TCR libraries were prepared as previously described, using TCR primers listed in Table S5. Total RNA was purified with the Qiagen AllPrep DNA/RNA kit. Before any analysis, reads coming from multiple sequencing runs of the same library were combined into one pool. Concerning the study's data processing: Reads were retained only if their TCR constant sequence matched exactly, and those retained reads were trimmed to 150 nt and grouped according to their 12-nt molecular barcodes. Reads in each barcode group were sub-clustered using a 15% Levenshtein threshold, and a quality-weighted consensus sequence was built for each RNA molecule. Non-functional sequences were excluded, and lower-count sequences lying one edit away from another sequence were also excluded. Based on fitting two negative binomial distributions, any barcode sub-cluster with under 20% of the maximum read count was discarded. TCRdb reanalyzed the raw reads on its own, using fastp at Q25 for trimming and MiXCR for clone calling, and kept in-frame beta chains. For every CDR3 protein sequence, its rows merge into one entry that carries the most common genes and DNA. TCRdb's processing, not the authors', yielded these V and J calls. For this sample there are around 460,000 distinct CDR3 sequences; around 23% appear just once. The ten largest clones add up to approximately 0.8% of the sample.

According to the germline V gene (reference sequence), CDR1 reads SEHNR and CDR2 reads FQNEAQ. V is pruned by 5 bases and J by 6 bases, leaving 7 bases of the junction without a gene match. Inclusive of the bounding cysteine and phenylalanine, the CDR3 is 14 residues long. The DNA shown is the 42-base CDR3, in frame from base 1. Libraries of naive CD8 T cells were built from approximately 20,000 to 1,000,000 sorted cells, with 10%, 30% or 50% of the purified RNA used. Naive CD8 T cells were FACS-sorted as CD8+CD4-CCR7+CD45RA+ on a BD FACSAria II into RLT Plus buffer. To test detection sensitivity, Jurkat RNA equivalent to over 8 TCR copies was spiked into samples of roughly 20,000-1,100,000 naive CD8 T cells. Enrichment of CD8 T cells was performed with RosetteSep CD8+ T Cell Enrichment Cocktail and Ficoll-Paque, after which ACK red cell lysis was carried out.

The chain employs TRBV7-9 and TRBJ1-1, and 9 junctional nucleotides match TRBD1. Sequenced material: naive CD8+ T cells from blood, with Jurkat cell RNA spiked in. The cell subset or site label here, explained by the study, means: FACS-sorted CD8+CD4-CCR7+CD45RA+ naive T cells. This sequence originates from a human donor in good health. Some libraries in this study had Jurkat cell RNA spiked in. The DNA is TGTGCCAGCAGCATAACAGGGGGCGCTTCTGAAGCTTTCTTT. Its protein reads: CASSITGGASEAFF.